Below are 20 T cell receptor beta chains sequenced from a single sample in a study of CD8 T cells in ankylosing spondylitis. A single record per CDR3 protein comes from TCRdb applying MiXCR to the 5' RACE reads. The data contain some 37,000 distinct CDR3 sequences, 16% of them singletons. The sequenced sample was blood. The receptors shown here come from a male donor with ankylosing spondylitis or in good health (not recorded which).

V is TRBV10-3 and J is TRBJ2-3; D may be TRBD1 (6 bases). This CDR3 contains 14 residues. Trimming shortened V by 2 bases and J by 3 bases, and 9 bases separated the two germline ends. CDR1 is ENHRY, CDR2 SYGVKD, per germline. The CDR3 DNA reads TGTGCCATCAGTGAGGGGGGCCGTACAGATACGCAGTATTTT. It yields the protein CAISEGGRTDTQYF.

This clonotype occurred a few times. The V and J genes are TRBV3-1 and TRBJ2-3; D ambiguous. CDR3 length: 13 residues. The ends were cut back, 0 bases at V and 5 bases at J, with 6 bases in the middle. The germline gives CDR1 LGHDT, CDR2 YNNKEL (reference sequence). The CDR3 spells CASSQDRIDTQYF. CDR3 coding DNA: TGTGCCAGCAGCCAAGATAGGATAGATACGCAGTATTTT.

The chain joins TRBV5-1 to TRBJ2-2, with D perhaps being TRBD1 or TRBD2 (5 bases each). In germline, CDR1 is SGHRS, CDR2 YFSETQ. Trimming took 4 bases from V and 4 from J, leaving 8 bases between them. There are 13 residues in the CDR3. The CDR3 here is CASSGGGTGELFF. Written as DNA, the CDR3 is TGCGCCAGCAGCGGTGGGGGCACCGGGGAGCTGTTTTTT.

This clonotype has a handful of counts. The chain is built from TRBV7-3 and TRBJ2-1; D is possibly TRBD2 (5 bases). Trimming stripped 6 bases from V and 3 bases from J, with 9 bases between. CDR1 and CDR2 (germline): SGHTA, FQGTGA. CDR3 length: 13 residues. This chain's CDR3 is CASSLTSYNEQFF. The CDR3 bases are TGTGCCAGCAGTCTAACTAGCTACAATGAGCAGTTCTTC.

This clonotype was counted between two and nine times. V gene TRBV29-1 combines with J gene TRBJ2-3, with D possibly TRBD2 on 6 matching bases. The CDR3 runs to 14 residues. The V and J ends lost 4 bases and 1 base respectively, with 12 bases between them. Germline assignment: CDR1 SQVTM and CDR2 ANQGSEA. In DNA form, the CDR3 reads TGCAGCGTTGTAAAGGTAGCGGGCACAGATACGCAGTATTTT. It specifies CSVVKVAGTDTQYF.

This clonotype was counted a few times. CDR3 nucleotides: TGCGCCAGCAGCTTGGATTTCCCCGGATACGAGCAGTACTTC. Protein product: CASSLDFPGYEQYF. The V and J genes are TRBV5-1 and TRBJ2-7; D is unclear. Germline-derived CDR1 and CDR2 are SGHRS and YFSETQ. V was pared by 0 bases and J by 4 bases, with 11 bases between. The CDR3 length is 14 residues. Supplemented by reference TRBV5-1 and TRBJ2-7, the full variable domain reads KAGVTQTPRYLIKTRGQQVTLSCSPISGHRSVSWYQQTPGQGLQFLFEYFSETQRNKGNFPGRFSGRQFSNSRSEMNVSTLELGDSALYLCASSLDFPGYEQYFGPGTRLTVT.

The CDR3 region has the DNA TGCGCCAGCAGCTTCGGGCAGGGAGGATACATTCAGTACTTC. Protein product: CASSFGQGGYIQYF. This chain joins TRBV5-1 and TRBJ2-4, with D possibly being TRBD2 (6 bases). V was trimmed by 2 bases and J by 8 bases, leaving 14 bases between them. CDR1 is SGHRS and CDR2 is YFSETQ in the germline V gene. The CDR3 has 14 residues. The full variable domain, completed using reference TRBV5-1 and TRBJ2-4, is KAGVTQTPRYLIKTRGQQVTLSCSPISGHRSVSWYQQTPGQGLQFLFEYFSETQRNKGNFPGRFSGRQFSNSRSEMNVSTLELGDSALYLCASSFGQGGYIQYFGAGTRLSVL.

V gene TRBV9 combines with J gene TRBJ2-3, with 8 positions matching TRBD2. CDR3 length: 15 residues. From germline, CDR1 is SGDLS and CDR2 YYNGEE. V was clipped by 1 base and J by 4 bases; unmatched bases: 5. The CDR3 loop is CASSVTSGGADTQYF. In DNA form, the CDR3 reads TGTGCCAGCAGCGTAACTAGCGGAGGGGCAGATACGCAGTATTTT.

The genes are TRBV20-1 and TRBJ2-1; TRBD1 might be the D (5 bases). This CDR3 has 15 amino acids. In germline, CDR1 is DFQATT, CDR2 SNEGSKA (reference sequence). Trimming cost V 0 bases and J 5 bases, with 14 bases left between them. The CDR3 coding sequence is TGCAGTGCTAGAGATTATCAGGGTCCCCACAATGAGCAGTTCTTC. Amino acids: CSARDYQGPHNEQFF.

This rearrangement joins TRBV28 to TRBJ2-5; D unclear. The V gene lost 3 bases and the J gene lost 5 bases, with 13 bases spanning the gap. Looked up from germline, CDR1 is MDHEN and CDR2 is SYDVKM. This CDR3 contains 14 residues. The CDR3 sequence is CASSFRSLWETQYF. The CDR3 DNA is TGTGCCAGCAGTTTCAGATCTCTGTGGGAGACCCAGTACTTC.

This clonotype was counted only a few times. CDR3 bases: TGTGCCAGCAGCGTAAGTCCAGACCCCTATAATTCACCCCTCCACTTT. Its protein product is CASSVSPDPYNSPLHF. The chain has TRBV9 and TRBJ1-6; D is uncertain. This CDR3 region has 16 residues. The germline gives CDR1 SGDLS, CDR2 YYNGEE. V lost 1 base, J lost 2 bases, and 10 bases lay in between. Full variable domain (missing parts from reference TRBV9 and TRBJ1-6): DSGVTQTPKHLITATGQRVTLRCSPRSGDLSVYWYQQSLDQGLQFLIQYYNGEERAKGNILERFSAQQFPDLHSELNLSSLELGDSALYFCASSVSPDPYNSPLHFGNGTRLTVT.

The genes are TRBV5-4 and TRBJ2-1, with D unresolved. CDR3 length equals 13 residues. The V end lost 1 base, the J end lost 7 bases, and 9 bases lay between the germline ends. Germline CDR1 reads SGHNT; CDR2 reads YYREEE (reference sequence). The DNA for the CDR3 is TGTGCCAGCAGCTTGACTTCCGAGAATGAGCAGTTCTTC. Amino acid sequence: CASSLTSENEQFF.

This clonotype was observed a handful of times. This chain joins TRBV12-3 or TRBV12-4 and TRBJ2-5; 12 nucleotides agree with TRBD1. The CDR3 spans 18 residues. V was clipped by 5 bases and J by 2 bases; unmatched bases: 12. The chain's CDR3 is CASSLRGQGAREQETQYF. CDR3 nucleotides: TGTGCCAGCAGTCTAAGGGGACAGGGGGCGCGTGAGCAAGAGACCCAGTACTTC.

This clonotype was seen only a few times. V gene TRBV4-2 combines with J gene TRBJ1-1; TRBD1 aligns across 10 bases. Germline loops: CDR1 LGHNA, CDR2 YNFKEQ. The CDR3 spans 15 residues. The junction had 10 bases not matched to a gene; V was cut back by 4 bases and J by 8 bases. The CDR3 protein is CASSPDGQGGFEAFF. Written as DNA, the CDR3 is TGTGCCAGCAGCCCCGACGGACAGGGGGGGTTCGAAGCTTTCTTT.

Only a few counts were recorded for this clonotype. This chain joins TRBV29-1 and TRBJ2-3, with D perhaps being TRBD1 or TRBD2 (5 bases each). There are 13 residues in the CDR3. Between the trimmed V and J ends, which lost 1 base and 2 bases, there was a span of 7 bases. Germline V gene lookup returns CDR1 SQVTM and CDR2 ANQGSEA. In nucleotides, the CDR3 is TGCAGCGTTGAAGGGGACGACACAGATACGCAGTATTTT. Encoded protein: CSVEGDDTDTQYF.

The CDR3 here is CASSPRGQGSKAEAFF. CDR3 coding DNA: TGTGCCAGCAGTCCACGGGGACAGGGATCGAAGGCTGAAGCTTTCTTT. The chain joins TRBV12-3 or TRBV12-4 to TRBJ1-1; TRBD1 aligns across 9 bases. The CDR3 extends over 16 amino acids. V was clipped by 5 bases and J by 6 bases; unmatched bases: 13.

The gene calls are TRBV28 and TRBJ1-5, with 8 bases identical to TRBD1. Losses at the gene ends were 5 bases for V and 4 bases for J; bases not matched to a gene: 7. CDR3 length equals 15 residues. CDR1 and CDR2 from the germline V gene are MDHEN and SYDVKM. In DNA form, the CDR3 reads TGTGCCAGCAGTACCCGACAGGGGAAAAATCAGCCCCAGCATTTT. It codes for CASSTRQGKNQPQHF.

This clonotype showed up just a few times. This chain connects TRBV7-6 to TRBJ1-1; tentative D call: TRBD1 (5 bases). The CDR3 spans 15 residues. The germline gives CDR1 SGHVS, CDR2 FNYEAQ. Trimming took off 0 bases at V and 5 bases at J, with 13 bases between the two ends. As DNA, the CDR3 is TGTGCCAGCAGCTTAGCCCTCGGGGGGGGAACTGAAGCTTTCTTT. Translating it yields CASSLALGGGTEAFF.

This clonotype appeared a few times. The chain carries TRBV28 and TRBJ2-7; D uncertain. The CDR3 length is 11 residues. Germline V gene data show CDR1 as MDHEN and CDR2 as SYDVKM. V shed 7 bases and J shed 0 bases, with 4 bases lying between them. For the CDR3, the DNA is TGTGCCAGCACCAACTCCTACGAGCAGTACTTC. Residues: CASTNSYEQYF. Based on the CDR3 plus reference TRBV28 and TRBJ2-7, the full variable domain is DVKVTQSSRYLVKRTGEKVFLECVQDMDHENMFWYRQDPGLGLRLIYFSYDVKMKEKGDIPEGYSVSREKKERFSLILESASTNQTSMYLCASTNSYEQYFGPGTRLTVT.

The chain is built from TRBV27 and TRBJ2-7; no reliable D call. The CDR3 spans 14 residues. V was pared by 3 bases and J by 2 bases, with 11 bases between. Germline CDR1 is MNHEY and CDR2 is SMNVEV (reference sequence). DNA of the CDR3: TGTGCCAGCAGTTTCCTGGCCTGGCCCTACGAGCAGTACTTC. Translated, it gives CASSFLAWPYEQYF.